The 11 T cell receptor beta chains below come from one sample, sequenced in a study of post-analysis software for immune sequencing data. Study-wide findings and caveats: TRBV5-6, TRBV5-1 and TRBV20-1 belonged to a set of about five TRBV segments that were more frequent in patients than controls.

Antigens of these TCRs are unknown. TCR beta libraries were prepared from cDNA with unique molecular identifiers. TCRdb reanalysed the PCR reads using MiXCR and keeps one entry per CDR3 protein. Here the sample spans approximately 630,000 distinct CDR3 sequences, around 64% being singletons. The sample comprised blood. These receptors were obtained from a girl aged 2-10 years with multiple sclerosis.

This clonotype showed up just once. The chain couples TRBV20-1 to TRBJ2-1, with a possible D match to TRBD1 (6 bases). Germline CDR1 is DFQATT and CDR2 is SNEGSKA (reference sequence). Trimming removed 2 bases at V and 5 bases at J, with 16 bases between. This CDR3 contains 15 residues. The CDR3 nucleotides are TGCAGTGCTAGAAGGGCAGCTGCAGGGGACAATGAGCAGTTCTTC. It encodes CSARRAAAGDNEQFF.

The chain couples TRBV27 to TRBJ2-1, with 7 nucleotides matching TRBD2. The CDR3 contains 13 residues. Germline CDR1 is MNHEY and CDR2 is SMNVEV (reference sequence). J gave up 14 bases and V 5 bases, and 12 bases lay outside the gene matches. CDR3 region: CASSPGGEGLEFF. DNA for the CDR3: TGTGCCAGCAGTCCGGGTGGGGAGGGCCTCGAGTTCTTC.

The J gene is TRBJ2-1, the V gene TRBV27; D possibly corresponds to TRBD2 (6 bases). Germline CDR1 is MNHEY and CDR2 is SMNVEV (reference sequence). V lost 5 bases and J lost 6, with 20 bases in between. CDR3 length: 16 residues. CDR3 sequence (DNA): TGTGCCAGCAGTAAACGACTAGTGGGGGGTCCCAATGAGCAGTTCTTC. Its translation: CASSKRLVGGPNEQFF.

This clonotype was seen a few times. CDR3 region: CATSDRTSSHNEQFF. The CDR3 coding sequence is TGTGCCACCAGTGATAGGACTAGCTCGCACAATGAGCAGTTCTTC. The J gene is TRBJ2-1, the V gene TRBV24-1; 8 nucleotides line up with TRBD2. CDR1 and CDR2 (germline): KGHDR, SFDVKD. The J segment lost 5 bases and the V segment lost 3 bases, leaving 5 bases of the junction unmatched. The CDR3 loop spans 15 amino acids.

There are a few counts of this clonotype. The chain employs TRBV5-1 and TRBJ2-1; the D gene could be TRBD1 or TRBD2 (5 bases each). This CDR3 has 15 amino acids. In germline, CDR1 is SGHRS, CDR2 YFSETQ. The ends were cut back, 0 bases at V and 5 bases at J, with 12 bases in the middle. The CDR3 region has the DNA TGCGCCAGCAGCTTGGAGGTCGGGGCCCACAATGAGCAGTTCTTC. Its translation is CASSLEVGAHNEQFF.

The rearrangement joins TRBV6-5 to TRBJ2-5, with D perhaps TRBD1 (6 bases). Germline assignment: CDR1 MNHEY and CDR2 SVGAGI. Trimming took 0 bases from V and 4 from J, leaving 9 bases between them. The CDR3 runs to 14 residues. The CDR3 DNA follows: TGTGCCAGCAGTTACTCGAGGGGGTTAGAGACCCAGTACTTC. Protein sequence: CASSYSRGLETQYF.

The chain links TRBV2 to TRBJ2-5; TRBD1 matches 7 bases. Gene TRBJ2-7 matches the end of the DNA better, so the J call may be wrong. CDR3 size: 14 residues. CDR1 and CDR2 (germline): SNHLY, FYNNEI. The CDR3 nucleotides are TGTGCCAGCACCATCGACAGGGACACCTACGAGCAGTACTTC. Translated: CASTIDRDTYEQYF.

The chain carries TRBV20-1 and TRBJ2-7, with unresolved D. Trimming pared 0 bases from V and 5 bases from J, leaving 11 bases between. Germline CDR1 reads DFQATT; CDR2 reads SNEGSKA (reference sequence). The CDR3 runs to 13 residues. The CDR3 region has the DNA TGCAGTGCTAGAGATGGCGAAAGCCACGAGCAGTACTTC. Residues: CSARDGESHEQYF.

The CDR3 reads CASSRDRESDGYTF. DNA of the CDR3: TGTGCCAGCAGTCGGGACAGGGAGAGCGATGGCTACACCTTC. This rearrangement joins TRBV12-3 or TRBV12-4 to TRBJ1-2, with TRBD1 identical over 9 bases. The CDR3 runs to 14 residues. The trim removed 5 bases at V and 6 bases at J, leaving 7 bases unmatched.

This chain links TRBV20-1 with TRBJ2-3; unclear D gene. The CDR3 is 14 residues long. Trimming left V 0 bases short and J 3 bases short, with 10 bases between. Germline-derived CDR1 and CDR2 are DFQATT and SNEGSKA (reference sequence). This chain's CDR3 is CSARESFGTDTQYF. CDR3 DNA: TGCAGTGCTAGAGAAAGTTTTGGGACAGATACGCAGTATTTT.

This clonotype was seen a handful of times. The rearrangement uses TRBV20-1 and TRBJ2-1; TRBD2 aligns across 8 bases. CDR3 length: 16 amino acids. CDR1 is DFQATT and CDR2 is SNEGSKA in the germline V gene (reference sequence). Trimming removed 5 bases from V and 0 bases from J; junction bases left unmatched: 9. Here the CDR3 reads CSAPPPLAVSYNEQFF. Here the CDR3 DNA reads TGCAGTGCTCCGCCCCCACTAGCGGTCTCCTACAATGAGCAGTTCTTC.